The 27 T cell receptor beta chains given below trace back to one sample, sequenced in a study of CD8+CD57+ T cells in acquired aplastic anemia. According to the study, genomic DNA was the template for TCR beta VDJ and CDR3 profiling. TCRdb re-analysed the reads in MiXCR, keeping a single row per CDR3 protein. The sample includes roughly 150,000 distinct CDR3 sequences, about half of them seen just once. Only patients with CD8+CD57+ cell expansion on flow cytometry were chosen for sequencing. The sample taken for sequencing was sorted CD4+, CD8+, or CD8+CD57+ T cells (not recorded which) from PBMCs. The receptor set was obtained from a human donor with aplastic anemia.

On this clonotype itself: Possible read error: a much larger clone is one base away. This rearrangement joins TRBV11-1 to TRBJ1-1, with D hard to call. The germline V gene encodes CDR1 SGHAT and CDR2 FQDESV (reference sequence). V was clipped by 5 bases and J by 0 bases, with 16 bases between them. CDR3 length equals 16 residues. CDR3 sequence (DNA): TGTGCCAGCAGCCTCAGAAGGGATGCCATGAACACTGAAGCTTTCTTT. Residues: CASSLRRDAMNTEAFF.

Regarding this clonotype: This may arise from a read error, as a much more abundant clone is one base away. This chain connects TRBV12-3 or TRBV12-4 to TRBJ2-1, with TRBD1 matching over 8 bases. The length of the CDR3 is 15 residues. CDR3 nucleotides: TGTGCCAGCAGTTTAACCGGACAGGGCTACAATGAGCAGCTCTTC. The encoded protein is CASSLTGQGYNEQLF.

This clonotype turned up a few times. This may stem from a read error, because a much larger clone lies one nucleotide away. The chain combines TRBV10-3 with TRBJ2-5, with D unclear. Germline CDR1 and CDR2: ENHRY and SYGVKD. V dropped 10 bases and J dropped 5 bases, with 14 bases sitting between them. The CDR3 is 12 residues long. The CDR3 spells CASRSPRETQYF. DNA of the CDR3: TGTGCCAGCAGATCGCCGAGGGAGACCCAGTACTTC.

The rearrangement uses TRBV7-9 and TRBJ2-7; D possibly corresponds to TRBD1 (5 bases). Trimming cost V 2 bases and J 5 bases, with 7 bases left between them. CDR1 SEHNR and CDR2 FQNEAQ come from the germline V gene (reference sequence). There are 12 residues in the CDR3. The CDR3 region is CASSLMTDEQYF. In DNA form, the CDR3 reads TGTGCCAGCAGCTTAATGACAGACGAGCAGTACTTC.

The chain couples TRBV19 to TRBJ1-2; tentatively, D is TRBD1 (6 bases). The germline gives CDR1 LNHDA, CDR2 SQIVND (reference sequence). V dropped 10 bases and J dropped 3 bases, with 12 bases sitting between them. This CDR3 is 12 amino acids long. The CDR3 region is CAKNRTDYGYTF. The CDR3 DNA reads as TGTGCCAAAAATCGGACAGACTATGGCTACACCTTC.

The chain has TRBV2 and TRBJ1-3; TRBD1 might be the D (5 bases). The germline CDR1 and CDR2 sequences are SNHLY and FYNNEI. Deletions cut 3 bases from V and 9 bases from J, with 12 bases between. The CDR3 contains 13 residues. The CDR3 loop is CASSDREFVTIYF. The DNA for the CDR3 is TGTGCCAGCAGTGACAGGGAGTTCGTCACCATATATTTT.

This clonotype was counted a single time. This chain joins TRBV19 and TRBJ1-5; D may be TRBD1 (5 bases). CDR3 length equals 13 residues. Trimming took 7 bases from V and 5 from J, leaving 12 bases between them. Germline V gives CDR1 LNHDA, CDR2 SQIVND (reference sequence). The CDR3 here is CASTQGWDQPQHF. DNA of the CDR3: TGTGCCAGTACCCAGGGTTGGGATCAGCCCCAGCATTTT.

This clonotype was detected many times. This sequence joins TRBV7-3 and TRBJ2-7, with 10 bases matching TRBD2. The CDR3 runs 18 residues. V trimming: 4 bases; J trimming: 0 bases; junction bases outside the gene matches: 12. The germline CDR1 and CDR2 sequences are SGHTA and FQGTGA. CDR3 loop: CASSSQPQLAGNSYEQYV. The CDR3 nucleotides are TGTGCCAGCAGCTCCCAACCCCAACTAGCGGGGAACTCCTACGAGCAGTACGTC.

The rearrangement joins TRBV12-3 or TRBV12-4 to TRBJ1-5; 9 bases fit TRBD1. J was trimmed by 0 bases and V by 5 bases; bases with no gene match: 2. The CDR3 sequence is 15 residues long. The CDR3 DNA follows: TGTGCCAGCAGTCGGACAGGGGATAGCAATCAGCCCCAGCATTTT. This encodes CASSRTGDSNQPQHF.

This clonotype was counted a few times. The CDR3 end shows no conserved phenylalanine or tryptophan, and so a read error is likely. The chain joins TRBV24-1 to TRBJ2-3; no firm D call. Per the germline V gene, CDR1 is KGHDR and CDR2 is SFDVKD. The CDR3 is 13 residues long. Trimming took off 7 bases at V and 0 bases at J, with 7 bases between the two ends. The CDR3 bases are TGTGCCACCAGATTTGCTAGCACAGATACGCAGTATCTT. Encoded protein: CATRFASTDTQYL.

The table lists this clonotype with a count of one. The chain combines TRBV19 with TRBJ2-5; 9 nucleotides line up with TRBD1. The V gene end was trimmed by 4 bases and the J gene end by 11 bases; junction bases not matched to a gene: 14. The CDR3 loop spans 15 amino acids. Germline V lookup: CDR1 LNHDA, CDR2 SQIVND (reference sequence). CDR3 in DNA: TGTGCCAGTAGTACAAGGACAGGGGAAGATTGGGAGCAGTACTTC. It codes for CASSTRTGEDWEQYF.

In its sample, this clonotype was seen once. The junction departs from the called germline gene at one end, perhaps through a read error. The rearrangement joins TRBV10-1 to TRBJ1-1; D remains ambiguous. CDR3 length equals 11 residues. Germline CDR1 and CDR2: WNHNN and SYGVQD (reference sequence). The CDR3 nucleotides read TGCGCCAGCAGTGAGGTCCCCGAAGGTTTCTTT. This codes for CASSEVPEGFF.

This clonotype was recorded many times. The chain combines TRBV20-1 with TRBJ1-6; D not certain. The CDR3 loop spans 14 amino acids. V was trimmed by 3 bases and J by 5 bases, leaving 11 bases between them. Germline assignment: CDR1 DFQATT and CDR2 SNEGSKA (reference sequence). CDR3 loop: CSARGSRNNSPLHF. CDR3 DNA sequence: TGCAGTGCTAGGGGTAGTAGAAATAATTCACCCCTCCACTTT.

The CDR3 sequence: CATSDSGTRQETQYF. DNA for the CDR3: TGTGCCACCAGTGATTCCGGGACACGACAAGAGACCCAGTACTTC. V usage is TRBV24-1 and J usage is TRBJ2-5; possible D gene TRBD1, 6 bases. CDR1 and CDR2 from the germline V gene are KGHDR and SFDVKD. The CDR3 sequence is 15 residues long. V lost 2 bases and J 2 bases, leaving 11 bases between the germline ends.

This clonotype was picked up many times. A much larger clone differs from this one at a single base, so this may be a read error. The V call is TRBV12-3 or TRBV12-4, the J call TRBJ1-1; D unresolved. V gave up 2 bases and J gave up 1 base, with 5 bases separating them. This CDR3 spans 13 amino acids. DNA for the CDR3: TGTGCCAGCAGTTTACAGGCGAACACTGAAGCTTTCTTT. Translation gives CASSLQANTEAFF.

In the case of this clonotype: This sequence may be a read error, since a much larger clone differs from it by one base. The chain joins TRBV6-5 to TRBJ1-6; the match to TRBD1 covers 10 bases. The germline V gene has CDR1 MNHEY and CDR2 SVGAGI. The CDR3 length is 16 residues. The CDR3 nucleotides read TGTGCCATCAGTTACTCGAGAGGGACAGGGGACTCACCCCTCCACTTT. As protein: CAISYSRGTGDSPLHF.

This clonotype has just one count. The V call is TRBV2, the J call TRBJ1-1, with D unclear. Looked up from germline, CDR1 is SNHLY and CDR2 is FYNNEI. Trimming removed 3 bases at V and 4 bases at J, with 12 bases between. The CDR3 has 14 residues. CDR3: CASSEYEKGTEAFF. DNA of the CDR3: TGTGCCAGCAGTGAGTACGAAAAGGGCACTGAAGCTTTCTTT.

This clonotype was seen repeatedly, ten times or more. The rearrangement uses TRBV6-6 and TRBJ2-5, with TRBD1 identical over 8 bases. Trimming at V came to 5 bases and at J to 4 bases, leaving 6 bases not matched to a gene. The CDR3 spans 14 residues. Germline V gene lookup returns CDR1 MNHNY and CDR2 SVGAGI (reference sequence). CDR3 nucleotide sequence: TGTGCCAGCAGTAACAGGGGGGTTGGAGAGACCCAGTACTTC. It specifies CASSNRGVGETQYF.

This clonotype occurred many times. V is TRBV5-6 and J is TRBJ2-6; no clear D. Germline CDR1 is SGHDT and CDR2 is YYEEEE. The CDR3 contains 17 residues. V was pared by 0 bases and J by 0 bases, with 10 bases between. The CDR3 loop reads CASSLAGKASGANVLTF. The CDR3, as DNA: TGTGCCAGCAGCTTGGCCGGTAAGGCCTCTGGGGCCAACGTCCTGACTTTC.

With respect to this clonotype: Since no conserved phenylalanine or tryptophan closes the CDR3, a read error is the likely cause. The CDR3 loop reads CASSLAQGGPDTQYS. The CDR3 nucleotides read TGCGCCAGCAGCTTGGCTCAGGGGGGGCCAGATACGCAGTATTCT. V gene TRBV5-1 combines with J gene TRBJ2-3, with D possibly called TRBD1 or TRBD2 (7 bases each). The germline CDR1 and CDR2 sequences are SGHRS and YFSETQ. Trimming took off 0 bases at V and 4 bases at J, with 12 bases between the two ends. This CDR3 is built from 15 residues.

The chain joins TRBV20-1 to TRBJ1-2; TRBD1 aligns across 8 bases. This CDR3 is 15 amino acids long. Looked up from germline, CDR1 is DFQATT and CDR2 is SNEGSKA (reference sequence). Trimming removed 0 bases from V and 2 bases from J; junction bases left unmatched: 5. This chain's CDR3 is CSARDGDRNNYGYTF. CDR3 bases: TGCAGTGCTAGAGATGGGGACAGGAACAACTATGGCTACACCTTC.

This clonotype was counted ten times or more. The genes are TRBV14 and TRBJ2-1; 11 nucleotides line up with TRBD1. The CDR3 extends over 17 amino acids. Looked up from germline, CDR1 is SGHDN and CDR2 is FVKESK. V trimming: 0 bases; J trimming: 7 bases; junction bases outside the gene matches: 8. The CDR3 DNA follows: TGTGCCAGCAGCCAAGATGAGGGGACAGGGGGGGTGAATGAGCAGTTCTTC. Its translation: CASSQDEGTGGVNEQFF.

Many counts were recorded for this clonotype. The chain carries TRBV19 and TRBJ2-5, with 7 nucleotides matching TRBD1. The CDR3 length is 13 residues. Germline V gene data show CDR1 as LNHDA and CDR2 as SQIVND (reference sequence). After removal of 6 bases from V and 1 base from J, the junction contained 2 bases not matched to a gene. The CDR3 loop reads CASRAGGQETQYF. The CDR3 nucleotides read TGTGCCAGTAGGGCAGGGGGCCAAGAGACCCAGTACTTC.

This clonotype was recorded a few times. The gene calls are TRBV25-1 and TRBJ2-2; D gene uncertain. The CDR3 sequence is 16 residues long. V lost 7 bases and J 1 base, leaving 16 bases between the germline ends. CDR1 and CDR2 from the germline V gene are MGHDK and SYGVNS. The CDR3 nucleotides are TGTGCCAGCAAACGACCAGATACGGTGAACACCGGGGAGCTGTTTTTT. Amino acid sequence: CASKRPDTVNTGELFF. The whole variable domain, filled in from reference TRBV25-1 and TRBJ2-2, reads EADIYQTPRYLVIGTGKKITLECSQTMGHDKMYWYQQDPGMELHLIHYSYGVNSTEKGDLSSESTVSRIRTEHFPLTLESARPSHTSQYLCASKRPDTVNTGELFFGEGSRLTVL.

This clonotype came up many times. The chain combines TRBV5-1 with TRBJ2-7; D is unclear. This CDR3 is 13 amino acids long. Germline CDR1 SGHRS, CDR2 YFSETQ. V lost 1 base and J 3 bases, leaving 8 bases between the germline ends. CDR3 protein: CASSLTLNYEQYF. For the CDR3, the DNA is TGCGCCAGCAGCTTGACGCTAAACTACGAGCAGTACTTC.

Note on this clonotype: Given a much more abundant clone one base away, this may be a read error. V and J are TRBV10-1 and TRBJ2-7; D perhaps matches TRBD2 (6 bases). The CDR3 consists of 17 residues. Germline V gene lookup returns CDR1 WNHNN and CDR2 SYGVQD (reference sequence). CDR3: CASSEPRIAESSYEQYF. As DNA, the CDR3 is TGTGCCAGCAGTGAACCTAGAATAGCGGAAAGTTCCTACGAGCAGTACTTC.

The table lists this clonotype with many counts. This sequence joins TRBV4-3 and TRBJ1-2, with D maybe TRBD1 (5 bases). Germline V CDR1 and CDR2: LGHNA, YSLEER. The CDR3 spans 16 residues. V was shortened by 1 base and J by 2 bases, with 14 bases between the two germline ends. Here the CDR3 reads CASSQVGVGGNYGYTF. The CDR3 region has the DNA TGCGCCAGCAGCCAAGTCGGAGTTGGGGGGAACTATGGCTACACCTTC.